This T cell receptor (beta chain) comes out of a study of T cell repertoires in aging, cancer and after chemotherapy (dated by TCRdb to between 2018 and 2021). Describing the broader study: Donors were distributed across six age groups ranging from 30 or younger to 70 or older, with at least three individuals included per group. Peripheral blood TCR beta repertoires from healthy donors and cancer patients were profiled to examine immunoaging and T cell reconstitution after chemotherapy. Approximately 10 million TCR reads were contained in the full dataset. Paired pre- and post-chemotherapy samples in the hematological group came from chronic lymphocytic leukemia patients treated with fludarabine- or bendamustine-based regimens. Alongside some 98 healthy donors serving as a reference group, the cohort included some 220 cancer patients, of whom about 94 had hematological cancers and fewer than 140 had solid cancers. What the work shows at the level of the full study, not this receptor alone: Compared with age-matched healthy donors, untreated patients with either hematological or solid cancers had significantly lower TCR diversity in the blood along with higher clonality. In both cancer cohorts, median generation probability rose over the chemotherapy interval, which suggests that the repertoire was reconstituted through rebound thymic output. In healthy donors, the decline in TCR diversity with age was mainly explained by loss of richness, whereas in cancer patients loss of evenness was also found to contribute. It was noted by the authors that conclusions about immunological memory after chemotherapy cannot be drawn from the repertoire data. Lymphoid organ infiltration was present in hematological cancer patients, and this infiltration may itself impair thymic emigration or peripheral T cell expansion.

This clonotype was seen a handful of times. This receptor's antigen is unknown. No base quality values were provided; no much bigger clone lies one nucleotide off. Rearranged TRB sequences spanning V, D and J segments were amplified in a multiplex touch-down PCR with a mixed TRB-A/B primer pool. Illumina adapters and sample indices were added to the amplicons in two consecutive PCR reactions performed with Phusion HS II polymerase. Amplicons were gel-purified using the NucleoSpin Gel and PCR Clean-up kit and were subsequently checked with Qubit and an Agilent 2100 Bioanalyzer. Libraries were sequenced on an Illumina MiSeq using 600-cycle, single-indexed, paired-end runs. The authors' pipeline ran thus. MiXCR versions 2.12 and 3.0.5 were used to process the TRB sequences. Each unique CDR3 nucleotide sequence was treated as one clone, and only productive sequences with two or more reads were kept. Repertoire metrics included Shannon diversity, evenness, clonality (one minus evenness), and alpha-parameterized diversity profiles from alpha 0 to 5. Generation probabilities of clones in paired pre- and post-chemotherapy samples were computed with the IGoR algorithm. TCRdb reprocessed the public reads (quality trimming at Q25 with fastp, clone calling with MiXCR) and kept in-frame beta chains. Every CDR3 protein is listed once, alongside the most common genes and DNA of its rows. TCRdb, not the authors, supplied the V and J calls. The sample has just under 5,000 distinct CDR3 sequences on record, approximately 33% of them singletons. Together, the top ten hold around 19% of the sample.

At the junction V is shortened by 5 bases and J by 4 bases; bases outside the gene matches: 10. Its CDR3 holds 18 amino acids, cysteine through phenylalanine. The only DNA kept is the CDR3, 54 bases in frame from the first base. TCR beta rearrangements were amplified from genomic DNA extracted from peripheral blood rather than from sorted cells or RNA. The receptor was derived from a human donor with a blood cancer. The donor label of this sample is uncertain. The chain uses TRBV12-3 or TRBV12-4 and TRBJ2-5, with 16 junctional bases fitting TRBD2. The sample taken for sequencing was blood. The CDR3 reads as follows: CASSPGTSGGAMGETQYF. In nucleotide form, the sequence is TGTGCCAGCAGTCCAGGGACTAGCGGGGGGGCCATGGGAGAGACCCAGTACTTC.